Listed here is a single T cell receptor beta chain. Its antigen remains unknown. These data belong to a study of brain metastases from non-small cell lung cancer. Study-level points and caveats: In about 64% of brain metastases, T-cell clones were expanded compared with matched primary tumors. Brain metastases had lower T-cell infiltration than primary tumors. Brain metastases shared most TCR repertoire with primaries, with sparse T cells.

The assay was immunoSEQ multiplex PCR, and TCRdb's table has in-frame clones only and misses some. The sample has around 2,200 clones; about 84% are singletons. This TCR was recovered from a donor older than 35 with non-small cell lung cancer. The sample consisted of primary lung tumor tissue.

For the CDR3, the DNA is TGTGCCAGCAGCTTAGTCGGACAGTCCTATAATTCACCCCTCCACTTT. Translation gives CASSLVGQSYNSPLHF. The chain employs TRBV11-3 and TRBJ1-6; possible D gene TRBD1, 6 bases. Per germline, CDR1 SGHNT and CDR2 YENEEA. This CDR3 is built from 16 residues. With 1 base removed from V and 1 base from J, the gap between germline ends came to 8 bases.